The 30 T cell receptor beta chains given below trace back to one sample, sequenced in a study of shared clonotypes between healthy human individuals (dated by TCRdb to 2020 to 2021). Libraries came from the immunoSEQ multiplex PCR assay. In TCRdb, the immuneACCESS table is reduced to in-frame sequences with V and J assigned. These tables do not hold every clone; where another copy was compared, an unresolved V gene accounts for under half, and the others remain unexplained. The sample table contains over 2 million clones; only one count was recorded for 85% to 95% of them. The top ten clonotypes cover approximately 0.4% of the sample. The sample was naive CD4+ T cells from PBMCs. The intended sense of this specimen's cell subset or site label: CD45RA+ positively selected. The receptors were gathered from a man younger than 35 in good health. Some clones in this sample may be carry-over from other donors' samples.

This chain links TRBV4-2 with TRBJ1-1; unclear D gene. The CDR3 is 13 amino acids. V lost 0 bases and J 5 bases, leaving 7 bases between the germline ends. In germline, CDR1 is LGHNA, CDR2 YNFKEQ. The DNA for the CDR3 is TGTGCCAGCAGCCAAGATTCCGGGACTGAAGCTTTCTTT. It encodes CASSQDSGTEAFF.

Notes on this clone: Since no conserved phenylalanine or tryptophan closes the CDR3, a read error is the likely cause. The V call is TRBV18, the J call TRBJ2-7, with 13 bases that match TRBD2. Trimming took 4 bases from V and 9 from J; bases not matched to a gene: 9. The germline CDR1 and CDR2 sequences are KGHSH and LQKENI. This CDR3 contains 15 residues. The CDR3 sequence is CASSRGLAGEVGQYL. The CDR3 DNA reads TGTGCCAGCTCACGAGGACTAGCGGGAGAGGTTGGGCAGTACCTC.

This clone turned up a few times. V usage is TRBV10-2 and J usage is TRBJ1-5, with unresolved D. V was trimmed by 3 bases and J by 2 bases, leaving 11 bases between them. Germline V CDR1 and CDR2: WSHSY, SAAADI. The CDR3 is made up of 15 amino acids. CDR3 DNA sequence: TGCGCCAGCAGTGAAAGTGCGCCGGGCAATCAGCCCCAGCATTTT. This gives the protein CASSESAPGNQPQHF.

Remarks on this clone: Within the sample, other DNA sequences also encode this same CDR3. Written as DNA, the CDR3 is TGTGCCTGGAGCCCCCTTGACACTGAAGCTTTCTTT. It yields the protein CAWSPLDTEAFF. The V gene is TRBV30, the J gene TRBJ1-1; D remains ambiguous. This CDR3 is 12 amino acids long. CDR1 is GTSNPN and CDR2 is SVGIG in the germline V gene (reference sequence). The V and J ends lost 3 bases and 3 bases respectively, with 8 bases between them. The full variable domain, completed using reference TRBV30 and TRBJ1-1, is SQTIHQWPATLVQPVGSPLSLECTVEGTSNPNLYWYRQAAGRGLQLLFYSVGIGQISSEVPQNLSASRPQDRQFILSSKKLLLSDSGFYLCAWSPLDTEAFFGQGTRLTVV.

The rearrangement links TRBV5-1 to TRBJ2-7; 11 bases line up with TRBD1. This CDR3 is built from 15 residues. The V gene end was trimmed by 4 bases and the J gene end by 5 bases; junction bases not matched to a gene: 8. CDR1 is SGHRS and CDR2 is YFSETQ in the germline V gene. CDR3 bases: TGCGCCAGCAGCCTAGGACAGGGGGCGCGGGACGAGCAGTACTTC. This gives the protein CASSLGQGARDEQYF.

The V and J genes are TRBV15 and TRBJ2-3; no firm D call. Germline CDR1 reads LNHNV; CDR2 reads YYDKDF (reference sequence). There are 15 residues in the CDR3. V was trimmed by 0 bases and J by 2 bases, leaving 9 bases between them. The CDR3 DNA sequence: TGTGCCACCAGCAGAGATCCCCTATCCACAGATACGCAGTATTTT. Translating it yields CATSRDPLSTDTQYF.

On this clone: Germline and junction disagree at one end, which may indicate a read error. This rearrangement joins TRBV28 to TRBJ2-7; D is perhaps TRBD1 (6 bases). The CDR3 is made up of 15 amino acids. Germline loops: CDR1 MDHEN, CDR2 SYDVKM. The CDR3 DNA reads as TGTGCCAGCAGTAGGACGGGACACCCACCCCTAGAAAGCGACTTC. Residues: CASSRTGHPPLESDF.

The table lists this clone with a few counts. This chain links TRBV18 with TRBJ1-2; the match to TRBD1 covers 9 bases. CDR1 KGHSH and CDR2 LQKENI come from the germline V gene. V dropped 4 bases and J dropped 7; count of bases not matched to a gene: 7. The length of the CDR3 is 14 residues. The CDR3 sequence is CASSLNRGPGGYTF. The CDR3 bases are TGTGCCAGCTCACTAAACAGGGGGCCTGGTGGCTACACCTTC.

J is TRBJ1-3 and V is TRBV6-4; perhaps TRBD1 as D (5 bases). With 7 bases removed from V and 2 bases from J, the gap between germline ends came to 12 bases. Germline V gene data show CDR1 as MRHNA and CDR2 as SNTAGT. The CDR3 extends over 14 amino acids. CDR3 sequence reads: CASTPDNPGNTIYF. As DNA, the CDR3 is TGTGCCAGCACCCCGGACAACCCTGGAAACACCATATATTTT.

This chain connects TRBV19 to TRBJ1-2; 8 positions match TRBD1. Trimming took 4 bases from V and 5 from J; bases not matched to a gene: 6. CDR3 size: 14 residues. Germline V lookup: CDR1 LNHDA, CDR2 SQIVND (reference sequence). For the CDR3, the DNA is TGTGCCAGTAGTACCGGACAGGGAGGATATGGCTACACCTTC. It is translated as CASSTGQGGYGYTF.

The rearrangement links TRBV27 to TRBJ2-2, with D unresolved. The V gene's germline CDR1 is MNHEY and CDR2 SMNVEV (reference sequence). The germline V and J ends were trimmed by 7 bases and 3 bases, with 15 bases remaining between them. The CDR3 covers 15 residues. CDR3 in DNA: TGTGCCAGCACCACTCTTACCCGGGACACCGGGGAGCTGTTTTTT. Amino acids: CASTTLTRDTGELFF.

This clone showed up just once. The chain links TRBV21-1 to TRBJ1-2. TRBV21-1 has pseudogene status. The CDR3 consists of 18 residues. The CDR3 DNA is TGTGCCAGCAGCAAATCACTATCTACTTGTCGGGATGGCTATGGCTACACCTTC. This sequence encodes CASSKSLSTCRDGYGYTF.

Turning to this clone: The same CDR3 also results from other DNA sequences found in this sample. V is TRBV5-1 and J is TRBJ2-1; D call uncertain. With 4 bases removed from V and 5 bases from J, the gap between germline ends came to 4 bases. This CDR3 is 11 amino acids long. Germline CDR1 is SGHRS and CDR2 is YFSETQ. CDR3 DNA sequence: TGCGCCAGCAGCCCGGACAATGAGCAGTTCTTC. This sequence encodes CASSPDNEQFF.

In DNA, the CDR3 is TGTGCCAGCAGCTTGGCGATTGAGGTAGATGAAAAACTGTTTTTT. Protein product: CASSLAIEVDEKLFF. This chain connects TRBV11-3 to TRBJ1-4, with D unresolved. This CDR3 is built from 15 residues. Germline CDR1 reads SGHNT; CDR2 reads YENEEA. Trimming left V 3 bases short and J 6 bases short, with 14 bases between.

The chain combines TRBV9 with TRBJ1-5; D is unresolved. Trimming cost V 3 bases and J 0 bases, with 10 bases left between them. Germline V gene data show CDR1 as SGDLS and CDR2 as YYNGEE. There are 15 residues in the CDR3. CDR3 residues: CASSEGSYSNQPQHF. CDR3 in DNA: TGTGCCAGCAGCGAAGGCAGCTATAGCAATCAGCCCCAGCATTTT.

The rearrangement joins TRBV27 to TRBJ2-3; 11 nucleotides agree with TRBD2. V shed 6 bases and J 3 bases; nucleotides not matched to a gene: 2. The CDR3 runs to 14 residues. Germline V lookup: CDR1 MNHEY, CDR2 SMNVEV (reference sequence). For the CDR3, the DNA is TGTGCCAGCAGGTCTAGCGGGAGGACAGATACGCAGTATTTT. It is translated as CASRSSGRTDTQYF.

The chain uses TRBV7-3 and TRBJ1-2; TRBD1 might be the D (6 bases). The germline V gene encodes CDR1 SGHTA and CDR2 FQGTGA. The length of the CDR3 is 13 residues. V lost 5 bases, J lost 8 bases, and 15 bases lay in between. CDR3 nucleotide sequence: TGTGCCAGCAGCCGGGGACAAGGAGAGGGCTACACCTTC. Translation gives CASSRGQGEGYTF.

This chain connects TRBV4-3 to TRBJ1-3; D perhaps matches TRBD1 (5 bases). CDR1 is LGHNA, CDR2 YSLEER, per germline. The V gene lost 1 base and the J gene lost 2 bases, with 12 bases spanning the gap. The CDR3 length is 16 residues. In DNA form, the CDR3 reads TGCGCCAGCAGCCAAGCAAGGGACTCGACTGGAAACACCATATATTTT. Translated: CASSQARDSTGNTIYF.

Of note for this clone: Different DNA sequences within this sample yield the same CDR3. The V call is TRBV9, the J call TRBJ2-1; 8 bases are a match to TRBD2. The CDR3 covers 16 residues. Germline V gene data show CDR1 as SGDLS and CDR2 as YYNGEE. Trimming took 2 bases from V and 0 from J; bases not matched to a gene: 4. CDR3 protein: CASSVLAGSSYNEQFF. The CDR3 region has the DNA TGTGCCAGCAGCGTGTTAGCGGGGAGCTCCTACAATGAGCAGTTCTTC.

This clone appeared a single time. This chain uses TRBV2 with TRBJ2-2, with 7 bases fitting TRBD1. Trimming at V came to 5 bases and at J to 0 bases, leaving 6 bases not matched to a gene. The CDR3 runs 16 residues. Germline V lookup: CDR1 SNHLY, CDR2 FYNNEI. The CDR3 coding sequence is TGTGCCAGCAGTTGGGACAGCGGAACGAACACCGGGGAGCTGTTTTTT. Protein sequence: CASSWDSGTNTGELFF.

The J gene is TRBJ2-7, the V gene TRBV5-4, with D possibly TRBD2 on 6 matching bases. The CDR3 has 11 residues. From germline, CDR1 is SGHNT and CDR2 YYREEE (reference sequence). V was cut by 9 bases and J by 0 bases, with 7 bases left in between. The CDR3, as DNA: TGTGCCACGGGAGACTCCTACGAGCAGTACTTC. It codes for CATGDSYEQYF.

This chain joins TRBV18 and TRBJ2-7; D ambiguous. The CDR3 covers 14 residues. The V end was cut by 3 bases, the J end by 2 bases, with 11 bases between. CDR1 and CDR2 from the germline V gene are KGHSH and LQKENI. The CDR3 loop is CASSPLLDTYEQYF. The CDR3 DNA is TGTGCCAGCTCACCCCTGCTAGACACCTACGAGCAGTACTTC.

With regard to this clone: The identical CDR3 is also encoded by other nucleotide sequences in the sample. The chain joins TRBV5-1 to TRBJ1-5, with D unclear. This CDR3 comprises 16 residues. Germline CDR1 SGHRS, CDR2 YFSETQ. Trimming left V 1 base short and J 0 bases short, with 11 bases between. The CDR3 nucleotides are TGCGCCAGCAGCTTGTTGGGTTCATATAGCAATCAGCCCCAGCATTTT. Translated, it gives CASSLLGSYSNQPQHF.

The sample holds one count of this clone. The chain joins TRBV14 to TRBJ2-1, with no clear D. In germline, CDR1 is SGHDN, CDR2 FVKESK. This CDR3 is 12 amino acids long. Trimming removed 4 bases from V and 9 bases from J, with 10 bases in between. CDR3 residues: CASSPQLGEQFF. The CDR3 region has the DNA TGTGCCAGCAGCCCACAGCTAGGTGAGCAGTTCTTC.

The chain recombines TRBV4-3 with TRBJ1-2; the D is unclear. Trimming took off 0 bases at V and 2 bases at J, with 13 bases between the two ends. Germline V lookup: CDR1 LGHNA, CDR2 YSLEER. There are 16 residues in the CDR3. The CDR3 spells CASSQDQRQFNYGYTF. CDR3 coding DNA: TGCGCCAGCAGCCAAGATCAAAGGCAGTTCAACTATGGCTACACCTTC.

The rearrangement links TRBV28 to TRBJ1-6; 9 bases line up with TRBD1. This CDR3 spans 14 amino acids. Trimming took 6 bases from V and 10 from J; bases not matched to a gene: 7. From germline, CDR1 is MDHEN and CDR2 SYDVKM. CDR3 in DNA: TGTGCCAGCAGATCCGGGACAGGGACGTCACCCCTCCACTTT. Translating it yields CASRSGTGTSPLHF.

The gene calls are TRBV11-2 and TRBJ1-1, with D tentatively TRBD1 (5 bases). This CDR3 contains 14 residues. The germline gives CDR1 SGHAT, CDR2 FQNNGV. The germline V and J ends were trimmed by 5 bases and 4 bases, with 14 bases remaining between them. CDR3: CASSGGYLSTEAFF. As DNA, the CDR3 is TGTGCCAGCAGCGGGGGGTATCTGAGCACTGAAGCTTTCTTT.

CDR3 nucleotide sequence: TGCGCCAGCAGCTTGTTTCGGGCAGAGAACACTGAAGCTTTCTTT. It translates to CASSLFRAENTEAFF. The rearrangement links TRBV5-1 to TRBJ1-1; D is undetermined. With 1 base removed from V and 1 base from J, the gap between germline ends came to 11 bases. Germline V gene lookup returns CDR1 SGHRS and CDR2 YFSETQ. CDR3 length equals 15 residues.

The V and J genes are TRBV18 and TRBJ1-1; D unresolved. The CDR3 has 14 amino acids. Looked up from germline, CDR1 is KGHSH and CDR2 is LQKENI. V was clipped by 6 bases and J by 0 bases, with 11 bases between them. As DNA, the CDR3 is TGTGCCAGCTCCCCCGACCAGATGAACACTGAAGCTTTCTTT. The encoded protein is CASSPDQMNTEAFF.

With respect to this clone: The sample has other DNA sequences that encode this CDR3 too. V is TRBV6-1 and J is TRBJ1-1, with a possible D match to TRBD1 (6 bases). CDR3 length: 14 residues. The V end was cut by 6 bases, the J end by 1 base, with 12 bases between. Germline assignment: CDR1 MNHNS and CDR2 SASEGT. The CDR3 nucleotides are TGTGCCAGCAGGGGAGGACAGACGAACACTGAAGCTTTCTTT. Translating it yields CASRGGQTNTEAFF.